The clone carrying this TCR beta chain was seen more than once but under ten times. The antigen is undetermined. This CDR3 region has 14 residues. Trimming shortened V by 1 base and J by 3 bases, and 9 bases separated the two germline ends. These data originate in a study of T cell repertoires in cytomegalovirus infection. Background on the study: The public TCR beta signatures pointed to both CMV infection and matching HLA type.

Study results and caveats: CMV carriers with the relevant HLA were identified by cumulative public TCR beta family frequency. The ex vivo response was dominated by HLA-C-restricted CMV-specific TCR beta clonotypes.

TCRdb processed the reads anew with MiXCR; each CDR3 protein has one entry. The data hold around 100,000 distinct CDR3 sequences, with about 9.4% observed a single time. This chain uses TRBV12-3 or TRBV12-4 with TRBJ1-2, with D unclear. The TCR was taken from a human donor in good health (CMV status not recorded). Some clones in this sample may be carry-over from other donors' samples. The sequenced sample consisted of PBMCs, sequenced either directly or after in vitro stimulation (not recorded which). The CDR3 loop reads CASSLGLLDYGYTF. DNA for the CDR3: TGTGCCAGCAGTTTAGGCCTGCTGGACTATGGCTACACCTTC.